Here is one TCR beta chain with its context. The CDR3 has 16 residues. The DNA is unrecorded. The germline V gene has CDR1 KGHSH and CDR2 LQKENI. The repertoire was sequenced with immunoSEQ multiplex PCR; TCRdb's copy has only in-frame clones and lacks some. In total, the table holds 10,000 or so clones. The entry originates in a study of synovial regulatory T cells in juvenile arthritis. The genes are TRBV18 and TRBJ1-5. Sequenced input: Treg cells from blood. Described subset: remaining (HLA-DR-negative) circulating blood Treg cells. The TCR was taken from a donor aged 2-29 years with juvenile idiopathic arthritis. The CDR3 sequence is CASSPGRGDSNQPQHF.